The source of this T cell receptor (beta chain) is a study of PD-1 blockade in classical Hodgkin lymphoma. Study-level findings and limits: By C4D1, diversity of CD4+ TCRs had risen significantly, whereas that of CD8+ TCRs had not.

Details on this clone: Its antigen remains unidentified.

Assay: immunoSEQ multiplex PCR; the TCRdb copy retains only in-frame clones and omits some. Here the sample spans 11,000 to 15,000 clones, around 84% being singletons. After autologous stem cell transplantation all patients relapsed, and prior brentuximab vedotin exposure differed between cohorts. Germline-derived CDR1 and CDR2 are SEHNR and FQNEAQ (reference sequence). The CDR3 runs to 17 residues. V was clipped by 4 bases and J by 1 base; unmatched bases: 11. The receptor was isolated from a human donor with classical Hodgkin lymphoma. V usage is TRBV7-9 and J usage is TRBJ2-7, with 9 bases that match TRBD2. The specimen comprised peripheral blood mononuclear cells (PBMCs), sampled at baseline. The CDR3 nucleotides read TGTGCCAGCAGCTCCCCGGCGCTAGCGGGGAGTTCCTACGAGCAGTACTTC. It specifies CASSSPALAGSSYEQYF.